This is a list of T cell receptor beta chains from one sample in a study of T cells in Graves' hyperthyroidism and ophthalmopathy. TCRdb reanalysed the multiplex PCR reads using MiXCR and keeps one entry per CDR3 protein. The sample has around 480,000 distinct CDR3 sequences; 14% are singletons. The specimen was blood. These receptors all come from a woman between 18 and 29 years old with Graves' hyperthyroidism. CDR3s include the opening cysteine and the closing phenylalanine or tryptophan. The order of the fields is J gene, clone size, V gene, D gene, CDR3 protein, CDR3 DNA. A D gene is named only where the DNA matches it firmly. Size is omitted from some rows. Given values are once, few, many or a class for expanded clones.

TRBJ2-1,few,TRBV19,NA,CASRSRDGSYNEQSF,TGTGCCAGTAGAAGCCGGGACGGATCCTACAATGAGCAGTCCTTC
TRBJ2-1,many,TRBV7-8,NA,CASSFRAGRNNEQFF,TGTGCCAGCAGCTTCAGGGCGGGACGGAACAATGAGCAGTTCTTC
TRBJ2-1,many,TRBV7-2,TRBD2,CASSLGGAGGNYNEQFF,TGTGCCAGCAGCTTAGGAGGAGCGGGAGGAAACTACAATGAGCAGTTCTTC
TRBJ1-1,many,TRBV10-3,NA,CAISERGTEAFF,TGTGCCATCAGTGAGAGGGGCACTGAAGCTTTCTTT
TRBJ1-5,few,TRBV19,TRBD1,CASSTPGQSNQPQHF,TGTGCCAGTAGTACTCCGGGACAGAGCAATCAGCCCCAGCATTTT
TRBJ1-6,few,TRBV5-1,NA,CASSLEWGERSPLHF,TGCGCCAGCAGCTTGGAATGGGGGGAGAGGTCACCCCTCCACTTT
TRBJ1-2,once,TRBV5-1,NA,CASSLGTVNNYGYTF,TGCGCCAGCAGCCTGGGGACGGTTAATAACTATGGCTACACCTTC
TRBJ1-5,many,TRBV7-6,NA,CASSLGRGDQPQHF,TGTGCCAGCAGCTTAGGGAGGGGGGATCAGCCCCAGCATTTT
TRBJ1-1,many,TRBV5-1,NA,CASSLNTEAFF,TGTGCCAGCAGTTTGAACACTGAAGCTTTCTTT
TRBJ1-2,once,TRBV29-1,NA,CSVEERGGMPYGYTF,TGCAGCGTTGAAGAAAGGGGCGGCATGCCCTATGGCTACACCTTC
TRBJ1-1,many,TRBV18,NA,CASSPEGGSTEAFF,TGTGCCAGCTCACCCGAGGGGGGTAGCACTGAAGCTTTCTTT
TRBJ1-2,NA,TRBV4-2,NA,CASSPKNEAGGFGYTF,TGTGCCAGCAGCCCCAAGAATGAGGCGGGCGGGTTTGGCTACACCTTC
TRBJ2-5,few,TRBV20-1,NA,CSARWRNQETQYF,TGCAGTGCTAGATGGCGGAACCAAGAGACCCAGTACTTC
TRBJ2-3,NA,TRBV28,TRBD1,CASSPGGQDTDTQYF,TGTGCCAGCAGTCCGGGCGGACAGGACACAGATACGCAGTATTTT
TRBJ2-3,many,TRBV24-1,TRBD1,CATSDLRLGQGDTSTDTQYF,TGTGCCACCAGTGATTTAAGGTTGGGACAGGGTGATACTAGCACAGATACGCAGTATTTT
TRBJ2-1,many,TRBV19,NA,CASSMETSNEQFF,TGTGCCAGTAGTATGGAGACTAGCAATGAGCAGTTCTTC
TRBJ2-7,NA,TRBV20-1,TRBD2,CSVGSGGYEQYF,TGCAGTGTTGGTAGCGGGGGCTACGAGCAGTACTTC
TRBJ1-1,many,TRBV24-1,NA,CATSDAIGTEAFF,TGTGCCACCAGTGATGCCATAGGGACTGAAGCTTTCTTT
TRBJ2-1,many,TRBV19,NA,CASSILQGDRSYNEQFF,TGTGCCAGTAGTATACTTCAGGGCGATCGCTCCTACAATGAGCAGTTCTTC
TRBJ2-1,few,TRBV20-1,TRBD2,CSARTRTSGSYNEQFF,TGCAGTGCTAGAACCCGGACTAGCGGGTCCTACAATGAGCAGTTCTTC
TRBJ2-1,NA,TRBV20-1,TRBD2,CSARSLAGGSDEQFF,TGCAGTGCTAGATCTCTAGCGGGAGGTAGCGATGAGCAGTTCTTC
TRBJ2-2,NA,TRBV5-6,TRBD2,CASSSVLAGVEGTGELFF,TGTGCCAGCAGCTCCGTTTTAGCGGGAGTGGAAGGCACCGGGGAGCTGTTTTTT
TRBJ1-2,NA,TRBV20-1,TRBD1,CSARWTGADYGYTF,TGCAGTGCTAGGTGGACAGGGGCAGACTATGGCTACACCTTC
TRBJ1-2,few,TRBV6-2/TRBV6-3,NA,CASRPHLPGHRTYGYTF,TGTGCCAGCAGGCCCCACCTCCCGGGACATCGGACTTATGGCTACACCTTC
TRBJ1-2,many,TRBV2,TRBD1,CASSDPRGGGVYGYTF,TGTGCCAGCAGTGATCCGAGAGGGGGCGGTGTTTATGGCTACACCTTC
TRBJ2-3,NA,TRBV12-3/TRBV12-4,TRBD2,CASSQTTHTSGSTDTQYF,TGTGCCAGCAGTCAAACTACCCACACTAGCGGGAGCACAGATACGCAGTATTTT
TRBJ2-2,many,TRBV11-3,TRBD2,CASHPSGLAGGSGELFF,TGTGCCAGCCACCCATCGGGGCTAGCGGGAGGCTCCGGGGAGCTGTTTTTT
TRBJ2-7,many,TRBV15,NA,CATSSTFRIYEQYF,TGTGCCACCAGCAGCACGTTCAGAATCTACGAGCAGTACTTC
TRBJ2-4,few,TRBV10-2,TRBD1,CASSESARTGRNIQYF,TGCGCCAGCAGTGAGTCAGCCCGGACAGGGAGAAACATTCAGTACTTC
TRBJ1-5,NA,TRBV20-1,TRBD1,CSARKGTGQPQHF,TGCAGTGCTAGAAAAGGGACAGGACAGCCCCAGCATTTT
TRBJ2-2,NA,TRBV27,TRBD2,CASSGGRTSGELFF,TGTGCCAGCAGTGGCGGGAGAACGTCCGGGGAGCTGTTTTTT
TRBJ2-3,NA,TRBV5-1,TRBD2,CASSVGLAGRTDTQYF,TGCGCCAGCAGCGTTGGACTAGCGGGCCGCACAGATACGCAGTATTTT
TRBJ1-1,once,TRBV20-1,NA,CSAKGRGGTEAFF,TGCAGTGCTAAGGGCCGAGGGGGCACTGAAGCTTTCTTT
TRBJ1-1,many,TRBV5-1,TRBD1,CASSLMTGKNTEAFF,TGCGCCAGCAGCTTGATGACAGGGAAGAACACTGAAGCTTTCTTT
TRBJ2-6,many,TRBV7-9,TRBD1,CATRLHRGISGANVLTF,TGTGCCACCCGCCTCCACAGGGGAATCTCTGGGGCCAACGTCCTGACTTTC
TRBJ1-2,many,TRBV6-5,NA,CASSYSRKKDGDGYTF,TGTGCCAGCAGTTACTCGAGGAAAAAGGATGGGGATGGCTACACCTTC
TRBJ2-5,many,TRBV9,NA,CASSEGEETQYF,TGTGCCAGCAGCGAGGGGGAGGAGACCCAGTACTTC
TRBJ2-7,few,TRBV19,TRBD1,CASTGDRYEQYF,TGTGCCAGCACAGGGGATCGCTACGAGCAGTACTTC
TRBJ2-5,many,TRBV18,TRBD2,CASSPSGLGGVTQYF,TGTGCCAGCTCACCCTCGGGACTAGGAGGGGTGACCCAGTACTTC
TRBJ1-1,many,TRBV27,NA,CASSWGPLREAFF,TGTGCCAGCAGTTGGGGTCCCCTTCGGGAAGCTTTCTTT
TRBJ2-1,many,TRBV6-1,TRBD2,CASSPKLAQDEQFF,TGTGCCAGCAGTCCGAAACTAGCGCAGGATGAGCAGTTCTTC
TRBJ1-6,many,TRBV10-3,TRBD1,CAISPQGGSDRDSPLHF,TGTGCCATCAGCCCCCAGGGAGGATCAGACAGGGATTCACCCCTCCACTTT
TRBJ2-1,many,TRBV27,NA,CASSLSGGFGYNEQFF,TGTGCCAGCAGTTTATCGGGTGGCTTCGGTTACAATGAGCAGTTCTTC
TRBJ2-3,NA,TRBV7-3,NA,CASSLNPGKGDTQYF,TGTGCCAGCAGCTTAAACCCAGGGAAGGGGGATACGCAGTATTTT